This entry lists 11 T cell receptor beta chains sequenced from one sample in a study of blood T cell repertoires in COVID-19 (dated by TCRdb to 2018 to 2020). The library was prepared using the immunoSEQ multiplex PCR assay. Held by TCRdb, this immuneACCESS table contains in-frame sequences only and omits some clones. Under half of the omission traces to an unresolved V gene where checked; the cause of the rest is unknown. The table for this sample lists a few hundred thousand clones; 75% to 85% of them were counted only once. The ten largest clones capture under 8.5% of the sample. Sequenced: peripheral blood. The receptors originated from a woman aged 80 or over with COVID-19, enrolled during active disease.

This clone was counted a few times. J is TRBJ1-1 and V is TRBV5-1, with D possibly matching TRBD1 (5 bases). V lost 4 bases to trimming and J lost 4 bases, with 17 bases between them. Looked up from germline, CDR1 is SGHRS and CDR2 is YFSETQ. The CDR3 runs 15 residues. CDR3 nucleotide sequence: TGCGCCAGCAGCGAGTTTCGCGGGGCCATCACTGAAGCTTTCTTT. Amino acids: CASSEFRGAITEAFF.

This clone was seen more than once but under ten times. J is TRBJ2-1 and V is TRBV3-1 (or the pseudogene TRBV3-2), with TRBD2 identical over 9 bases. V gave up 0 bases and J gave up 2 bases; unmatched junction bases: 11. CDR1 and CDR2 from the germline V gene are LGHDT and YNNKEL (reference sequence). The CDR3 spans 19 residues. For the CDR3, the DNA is TGTGCCAGCAGCCAAGACTATCCGGGACTAGCAGTTACCTACAATGAGCAGTTCTTC. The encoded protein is CASSQDYPGLAVTYNEQFF.

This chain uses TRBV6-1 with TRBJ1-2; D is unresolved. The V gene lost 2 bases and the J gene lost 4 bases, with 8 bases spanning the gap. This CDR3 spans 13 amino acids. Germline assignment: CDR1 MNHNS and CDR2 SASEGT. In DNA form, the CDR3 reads TGTGCCAGCAGTGAATTCGGGAGCTATGGCTACACCTTC. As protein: CASSEFGSYGYTF.

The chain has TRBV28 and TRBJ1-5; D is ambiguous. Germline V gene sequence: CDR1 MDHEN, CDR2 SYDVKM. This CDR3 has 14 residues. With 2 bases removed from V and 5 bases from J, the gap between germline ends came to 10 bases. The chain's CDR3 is CASSLVNTDQPQHF. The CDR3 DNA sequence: TGTGCCAGCAGTTTAGTTAACACCGATCAGCCCCAGCATTTT.

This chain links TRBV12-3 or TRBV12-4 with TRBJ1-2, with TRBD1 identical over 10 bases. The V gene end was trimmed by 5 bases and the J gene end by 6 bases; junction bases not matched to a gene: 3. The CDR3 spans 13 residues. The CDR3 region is CASSRDRGNGYTF. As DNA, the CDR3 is TGTGCCAGCAGTCGGGACAGGGGCAATGGCTACACCTTC.

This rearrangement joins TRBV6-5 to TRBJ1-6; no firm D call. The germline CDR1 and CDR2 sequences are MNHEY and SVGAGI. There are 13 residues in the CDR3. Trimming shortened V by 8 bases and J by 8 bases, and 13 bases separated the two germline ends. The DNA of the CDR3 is TGTGCCAGCGCACAAGAGGAATATTCACCCCTCCACTTT. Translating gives CASAQEEYSPLHF.

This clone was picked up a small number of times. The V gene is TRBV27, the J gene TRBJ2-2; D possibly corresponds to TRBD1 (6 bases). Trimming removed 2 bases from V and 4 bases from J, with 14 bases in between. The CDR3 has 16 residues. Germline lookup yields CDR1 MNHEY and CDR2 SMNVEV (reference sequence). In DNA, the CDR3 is TGTGCCAGCAGTTTAATAAACAGGGTCGGCACCGGGGAGCTGTTTTTT. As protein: CASSLINRVGTGELFF.

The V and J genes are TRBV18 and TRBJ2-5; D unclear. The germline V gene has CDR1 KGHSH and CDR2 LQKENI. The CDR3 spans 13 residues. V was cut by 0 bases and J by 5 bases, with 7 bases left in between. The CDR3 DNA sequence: TGTGCCAGCTCACCACCCGTCGGGGAGACCCAGTACTTC. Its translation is CASSPPVGETQYF.

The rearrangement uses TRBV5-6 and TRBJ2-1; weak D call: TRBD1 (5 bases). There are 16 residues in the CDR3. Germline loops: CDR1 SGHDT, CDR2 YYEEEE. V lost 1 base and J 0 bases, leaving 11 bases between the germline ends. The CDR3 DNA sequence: TGTGCCAGCAGCTTGCAAGGGGCCCCCTCCTACAATGAGCAGTTCTTC. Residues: CASSLQGAPSYNEQFF.

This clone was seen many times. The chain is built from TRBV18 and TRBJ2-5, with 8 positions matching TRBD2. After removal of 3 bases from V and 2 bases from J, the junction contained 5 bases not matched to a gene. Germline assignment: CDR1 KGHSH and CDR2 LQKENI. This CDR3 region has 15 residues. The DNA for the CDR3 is TGTGCCAGCTCACCCTCCGGGAGGGGGCAAGAGACCCAGTACTTC. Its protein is CASSPSGRGQETQYF.

The CDR3 loop is CASSLRTPPEKLFF. The CDR3 DNA follows: TGCGCCAGCAGCTTGAGGACACCCCCTGAAAAACTGTTTTTT. V and J are TRBV5-1 and TRBJ1-4, with D possibly TRBD1 on 5 matching bases. Germline values: CDR1 SGHRS, CDR2 YFSETQ. The CDR3 covers 14 residues. The V gene lost 1 base and the J gene lost 7 bases, with 11 bases spanning the gap.